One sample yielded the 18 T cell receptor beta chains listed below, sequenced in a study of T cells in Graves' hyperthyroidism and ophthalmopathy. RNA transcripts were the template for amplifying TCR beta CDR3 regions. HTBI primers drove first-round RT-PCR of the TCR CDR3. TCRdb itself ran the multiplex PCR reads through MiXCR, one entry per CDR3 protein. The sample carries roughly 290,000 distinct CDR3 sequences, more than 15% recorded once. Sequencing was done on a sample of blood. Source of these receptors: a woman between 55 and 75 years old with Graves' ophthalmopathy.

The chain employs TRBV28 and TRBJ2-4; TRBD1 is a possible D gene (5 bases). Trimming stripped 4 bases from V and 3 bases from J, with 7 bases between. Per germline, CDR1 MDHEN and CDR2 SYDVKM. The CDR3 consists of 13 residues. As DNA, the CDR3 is TGTGCCAGCAGTTGGGGCAGCAAAAACATTCAGTACTTC. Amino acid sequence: CASSWGSKNIQYF.

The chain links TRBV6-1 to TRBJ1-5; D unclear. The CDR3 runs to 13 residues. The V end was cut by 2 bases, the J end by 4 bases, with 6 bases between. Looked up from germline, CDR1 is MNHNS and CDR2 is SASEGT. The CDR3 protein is CASSESQNQPQHF. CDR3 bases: TGTGCCAGCAGTGAAAGCCAAAATCAGCCCCAGCATTTT.

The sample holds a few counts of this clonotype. The CDR3 region has the DNA TGTGCCAGCACCGGACAAGAGACCCAGTACTTC. Protein: CASTGQETQYF. The chain is built from TRBV2 and TRBJ2-5, with D uncertain. This CDR3 contains 11 residues. Germline V lookup: CDR1 SNHLY, CDR2 FYNNEI. Trimming stripped 7 bases from V and 2 bases from J, with 5 bases between.

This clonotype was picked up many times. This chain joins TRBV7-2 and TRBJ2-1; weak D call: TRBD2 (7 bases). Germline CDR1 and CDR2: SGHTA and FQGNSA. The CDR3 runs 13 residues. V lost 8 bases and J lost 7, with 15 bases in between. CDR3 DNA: TGTGCCAGCGGGGGGGCCCTCGTAAATGAGCAGTTCTTC. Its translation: CASGGALVNEQFF.

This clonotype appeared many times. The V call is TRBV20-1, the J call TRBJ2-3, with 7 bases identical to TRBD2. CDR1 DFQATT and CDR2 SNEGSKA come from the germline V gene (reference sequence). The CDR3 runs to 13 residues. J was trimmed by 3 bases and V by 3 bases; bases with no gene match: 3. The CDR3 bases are TGCAGTGCTAGGACCGGGGGGACAGATACGCAGTATTTT. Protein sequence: CSARTGGTDTQYF.

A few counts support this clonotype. This chain's CDR3 is CASSPDREQPQHF. CDR3 sequence (DNA): TGTGCCAGCAGCCCAGACCGGGAGCAGCCCCAGCATTTT. V and J are TRBV14 and TRBJ1-5; unclear D gene. The germline gives CDR1 SGHDN, CDR2 FVKESK. The CDR3 covers 13 residues. Between the trimmed V and J ends, which lost 4 bases and 7 bases, there was a span of 11 bases.

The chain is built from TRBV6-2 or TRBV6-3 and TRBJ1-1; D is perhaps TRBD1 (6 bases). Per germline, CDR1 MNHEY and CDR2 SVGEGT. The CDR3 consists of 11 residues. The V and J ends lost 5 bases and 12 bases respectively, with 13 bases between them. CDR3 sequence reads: CASSAGQGSFF. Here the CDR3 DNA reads TGTGCCAGCAGTGCGGGACAAGGGTCTTTCTTT.

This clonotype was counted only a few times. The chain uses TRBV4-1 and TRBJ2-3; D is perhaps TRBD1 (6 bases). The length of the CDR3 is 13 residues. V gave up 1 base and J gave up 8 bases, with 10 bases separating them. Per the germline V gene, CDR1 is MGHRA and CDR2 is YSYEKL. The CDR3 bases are TGCGCCAGCAGCCAAGCAGGGGAGAGTACGCAGTATTTT. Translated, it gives CASSQAGESTQYF.

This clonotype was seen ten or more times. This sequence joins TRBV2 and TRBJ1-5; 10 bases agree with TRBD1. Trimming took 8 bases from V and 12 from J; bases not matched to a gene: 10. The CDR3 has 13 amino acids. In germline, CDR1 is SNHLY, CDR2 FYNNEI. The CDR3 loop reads CASRGTGAPIQHF. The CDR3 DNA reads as TGTGCCAGCCGGGGGACAGGGGCCCCTATCCAGCATTTT.

CDR3: CASSIPGNTIYF. The CDR3 region has the DNA TGTGCCAGCAGCATTCCCGGGAACACCATATATTTT. This chain links TRBV5-6 with TRBJ1-3; no definite D call. With 4 bases removed from V and 7 bases from J, the gap between germline ends came to 9 bases. Per germline, CDR1 SGHDT and CDR2 YYEEEE. The CDR3 contains 12 residues.

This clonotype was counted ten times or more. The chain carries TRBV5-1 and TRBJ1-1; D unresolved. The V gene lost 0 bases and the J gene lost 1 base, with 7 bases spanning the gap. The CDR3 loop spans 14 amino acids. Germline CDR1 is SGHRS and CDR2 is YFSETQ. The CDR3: CASSLGGKNTEAFF. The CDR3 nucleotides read TGCGCCAGCAGCTTGGGCGGGAAGAACACTGAAGCTTTCTTT.

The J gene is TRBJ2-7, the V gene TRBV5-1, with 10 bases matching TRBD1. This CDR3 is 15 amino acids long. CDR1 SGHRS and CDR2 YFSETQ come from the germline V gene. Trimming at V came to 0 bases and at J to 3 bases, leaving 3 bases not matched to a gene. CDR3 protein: CASSLATGGNYEQYF. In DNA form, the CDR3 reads TGCGCCAGCAGCTTGGCGACAGGGGGCAACTACGAGCAGTACTTC.

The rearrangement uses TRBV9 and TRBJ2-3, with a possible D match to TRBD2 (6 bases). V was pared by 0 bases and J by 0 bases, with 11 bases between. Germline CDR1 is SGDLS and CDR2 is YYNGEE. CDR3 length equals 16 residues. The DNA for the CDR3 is TGTGCCAGCAGCGTAGGGATTAGCGGAAGCACAGATACGCAGTATTTT. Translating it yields CASSVGISGSTDTQYF. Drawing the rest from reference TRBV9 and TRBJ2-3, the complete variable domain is DSGVTQTPKHLITATGQRVTLRCSPRSGDLSVYWYQQSLDQGLQFLIQYYNGEERAKGNILERFSAQQFPDLHSELNLSSLELGDSALYFCASSVGISGSTDTQYFGPGTRLTVL.

CDR3 DNA: TGCAGTGCTCCCAAGGGACTAGCGGGATCCGGCGGGGAGCTGTTTTTT. Its protein product is CSAPKGLAGSGGELFF. The gene calls are TRBV20-1 and TRBJ2-2, with 13 bases that match TRBD2. With V trimmed by 5 bases and J by 7 bases, 10 bases remained unmatched. Germline CDR1 and CDR2: DFQATT and SNEGSKA (reference sequence). The CDR3 contains 16 residues.

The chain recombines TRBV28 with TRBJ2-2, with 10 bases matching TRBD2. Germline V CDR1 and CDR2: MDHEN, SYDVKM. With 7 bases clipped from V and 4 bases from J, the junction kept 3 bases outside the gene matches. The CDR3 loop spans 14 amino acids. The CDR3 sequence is CASNLAGVTGELFF. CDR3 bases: TGTGCCAGCAATCTAGCGGGAGTCACCGGGGAGCTGTTTTTT. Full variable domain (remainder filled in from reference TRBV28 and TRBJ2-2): DVKVTQSSRYLVKRTGEKVFLECVQDMDHENMFWYRQDPGLGLRLIYFSYDVKMKEKGDIPEGYSVSREKKERFSLILESASTNQTSMYLCASNLAGVTGELFFGEGSRLTVL.

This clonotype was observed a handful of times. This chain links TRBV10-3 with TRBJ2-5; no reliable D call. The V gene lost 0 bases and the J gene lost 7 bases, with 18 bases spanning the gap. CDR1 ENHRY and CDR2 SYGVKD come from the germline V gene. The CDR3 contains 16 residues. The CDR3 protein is CAISESLTQERGTQYF. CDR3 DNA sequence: TGTGCCATCAGTGAGTCGTTAACCCAAGAGCGAGGGACCCAGTACTTC.

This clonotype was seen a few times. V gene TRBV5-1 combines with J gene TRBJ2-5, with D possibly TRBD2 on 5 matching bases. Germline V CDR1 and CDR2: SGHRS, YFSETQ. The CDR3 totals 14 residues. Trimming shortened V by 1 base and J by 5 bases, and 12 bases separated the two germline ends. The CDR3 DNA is TGCGCCAGCAGCTTGCGTTCGGGGTGGGAGACCCAGTACTTC. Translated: CASSLRSGWETQYF.

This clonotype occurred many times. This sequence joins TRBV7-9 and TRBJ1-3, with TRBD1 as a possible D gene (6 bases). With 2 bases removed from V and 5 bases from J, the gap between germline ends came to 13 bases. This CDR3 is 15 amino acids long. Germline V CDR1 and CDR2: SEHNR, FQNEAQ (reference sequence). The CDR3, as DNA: TGTGCCAGCAGCTTAACCAGGGGTGATAGAAACACCATATATTTT. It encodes CASSLTRGDRNTIYF. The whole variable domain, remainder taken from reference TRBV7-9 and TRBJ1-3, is DTGVSQNPRHKITKRGQNVTFRCDPISEHNRLYWYRQTLGQGPEFLTYFQNEAQLEKSRLLSDRFSAERPKGSFSTLEIQRTEQGDSAMYLCASSLTRGDRNTIYFGEGSWLTVV.